This T cell receptor (beta chain) was captured by sequencing in a study of blood T cell repertoires in COVID-19. Original data processing: Scientists estimated how many nucleated cells there were by amplifying reference gene primers. The table came from immunoSEQ multiplex PCR; TCRdb's copy has only in-frame clones and leaves some out. V and J calls and clone size follow that table, whereas D and trimming were derived from the DNA. The sample lists 150,000 to 200,000 clones; 89% were seen once. The length of the CDR3 is 16 residues. V trimming: 5 bases; J trimming: 0 bases; junction bases outside the gene matches: 6. From germline, CDR1 is SGHDT and CDR2 YYEEEE.

The specimen sequenced was peripheral blood. This TCR came from a man aged 35 to 55 with acute or convalescent COVID-19. The chain is built from TRBV5-6 and TRBJ2-5; 11 nucleotides agree with TRBD2. The CDR3 DNA reads as TGTGCCAGCAGTTTCCGACTAGCGGGGAACCAAGAGACCCAGTACTTC. It is translated as CASSFRLAGNQETQYF.